Presented here are 20 T cell receptor beta chains from one specimen sequenced in a study of T cell responses to AZD1222 COVID-19 vaccine. Measured with immunoSEQ multiplex PCR; TCRdb has only the in-frame clones, and not every one. This table holds roughly 80,000 clones, over 80% found once. Specimen: peripheral blood, collected on day 0 of MenACWY control vaccination. The receptors were sampled from an adult in good health.

The chain combines TRBV3-1 (or the pseudogene TRBV3-2) with TRBJ2-3; unclear D gene. The CDR3 is 11 residues long. Germline V CDR1 and CDR2: LGHDT, YNNKEL (reference sequence). The ends were cut back, 6 bases at V and 4 bases at J, with 5 bases in the middle. CDR3 nucleotide sequence: TGTGCCAGCAGGCGAGCAGATACGCAGTATTTT. Translated: CASRRADTQYF.

The rearrangement joins TRBV27 to TRBJ1-1; D unresolved. Germline CDR1 is MNHEY and CDR2 is SMNVEV (reference sequence). The CDR3 length is 13 residues. The V end was cut by 5 bases, the J end by 1 base, with 8 bases between. The CDR3 is CASSTAGNTEAFF. The CDR3 nucleotides are TGTGCCAGCAGTACTGCGGGGAACACTGAAGCTTTCTTT.

The chain joins TRBV7-9 to TRBJ1-2; maybe TRBD1 (6 bases). The CDR3 runs to 15 residues. Trimming stripped 2 bases from V and 0 bases from J, with 10 bases between. Germline CDR1 and CDR2: SEHNR and FQNEAQ (reference sequence). This CDR3 reads CASSLWTAPNYGYTF. CDR3 in DNA: TGTGCCAGCAGCTTATGGACAGCACCTAACTATGGCTACACCTTC.

This chain uses TRBV4-2 with TRBJ2-5, with D unclear. Per germline, CDR1 LGHNA and CDR2 YNFKEQ. V was pared by 5 bases and J by 2 bases, with 9 bases between. CDR3 length equals 13 residues. The CDR3 region has the DNA TGTGCCAGCAGCAAAGGAATACAAGAGACCCAGTACTTC. This sequence encodes CASSKGIQETQYF.

The V call is TRBV3-1 (or the pseudogene TRBV3-2), the J call TRBJ2-2; possible D gene TRBD1, 6 bases. Between the trimmed V and J ends, which lost 8 bases and 5 bases, there was a span of 18 bases. This CDR3 spans 15 amino acids. CDR1 is LGHDT and CDR2 is YNNKEL in the germline V gene (reference sequence). CDR3 sequence (DNA): TGTGCCAGCTCAACTACAGGGTCGGAGACCGGGGAGCTGTTTTTT. Its translation: CASSTTGSETGELFF.

The chain joins TRBV3-1 (or the pseudogene TRBV3-2) to TRBJ2-2; 9 positions match TRBD1. Germline trimming cut 2 bases from V and 6 bases from J; bases unmatched to any gene: 1. Per germline, CDR1 LGHDT and CDR2 YNNKEL (reference sequence). The length of the CDR3 is 14 residues. CDR3 bases: TGTGCCAGCAGCCAAAGACAGGGGGCCGGGGAGCTGTTTTTT. The encoded protein is CASSQRQGAGELFF.

This chain joins TRBV11-3 and TRBJ2-3; 10 nucleotides align to TRBD2. The V segment lost 0 bases and the J segment 5 bases; nucleotides outside the gene matches: 5. This CDR3 contains 16 residues. CDR1 and CDR2 from the germline V gene are SGHNT and YENEEA. The CDR3 sequence is CASSLDPIAGGDTQYF. The CDR3, as DNA: TGTGCCAGCAGCTTAGACCCTATAGCGGGAGGAGATACGCAGTATTTT.

The J gene is TRBJ2-7, the V gene TRBV24-1; TRBD2 agrees at 8 bases. CDR1 KGHDR and CDR2 SFDVKD come from the germline V gene. This CDR3 contains 12 residues. With V trimmed by 9 bases and J by 5 bases, 5 bases remained unmatched. This CDR3 is CATSAGVDEQYF. The CDR3 DNA is TGTGCCACCTCAGCGGGAGTGGACGAGCAGTACTTC.

The chain combines TRBV6-2 or TRBV6-3 with TRBJ2-1; D is unresolved. Trimming took 5 bases from V and 4 from J, leaving 9 bases between them. CDR1 and CDR2 from the germline V gene are MNHEY and SVGEGT. This CDR3 is 13 amino acids long. CDR3 sequence: CASSHGLYNEQFF. The CDR3 coding sequence is TGTGCCAGCAGTCACGGGCTATACAATGAGCAGTTCTTC.

The chain recombines TRBV5-8 with TRBJ2-7, with D uncertain. Trimming shortened V by 6 bases and J by 7 bases, and 8 bases separated the two germline ends. CDR1 is SGHTS, CDR2 YDEGEE, per germline. The CDR3 covers 10 residues. In DNA form, the CDR3 reads TGTGCCAGCACCGCGTGGGAGCAGTACTTC. It translates to CASTAWEQYF. Looking up the rest from reference TRBV5-8 and TRBJ2-7 gives the full variable domain: EAGVTQSPTHLIKTRGQQATLRCSPISGHTSVYWYQQALGLGLQFLLWYDEGEERNRGNFPPRFSGRQFPNYSSELNVNALELEDSALYLCASTAWEQYFGPGTRLTVT.

The V and J genes are TRBV6-1 and TRBJ2-5; D gene uncertain. Germline assignment: CDR1 MNHNS and CDR2 SASEGT. CDR3 length: 14 residues. V shed 1 base and J shed 7 bases, with 13 bases lying between them. The CDR3 coding sequence is TGTGCCAGCAGTGAAGTGGCCATTGCAGGGACCCAGTACTTC. Encoded protein: CASSEVAIAGTQYF.

V and J are TRBV10-3 and TRBJ2-5; D gene unclear. This CDR3 spans 13 amino acids. Germline V lookup: CDR1 ENHRY, CDR2 SYGVKD. V was cut by 10 bases and J by 2 bases, with 14 bases left in between. The CDR3 spells CATARVTQETQYF. The DNA of the CDR3 is TGTGCCACCGCTAGGGTAACTCAAGAGACCCAGTACTTC.

The chain has TRBV10-1 and TRBJ2-2; D possibly corresponds to TRBD2 (5 bases). CDR3 length: 14 amino acids. Trimming left V 8 bases short and J 7 bases short, with 17 bases between. Per germline, CDR1 WNHNN and CDR2 SYGVQD (reference sequence). In DNA, the CDR3 is TGCGCCAGCCAGCGGAACACTCCTGGCGGGGAGCTGTTTTTT. Translation gives CASQRNTPGGELFF.

The chain has TRBV6-6 and TRBJ2-3, with 9 bases that match TRBD2. Trimming removed 4 bases from V and 6 bases from J; junction bases left unmatched: 8. This CDR3 is 15 amino acids long. CDR1 and CDR2 from the germline V gene are MNHNY and SVGAGI (reference sequence). In DNA, the CDR3 is TGTGCCAGCAGTTGGAATAGCGGGGGTAGTGATACGCAGTATTTT. Its protein product is CASSWNSGGSDTQYF.

V and J are TRBV5-6 and TRBJ2-3; D is possibly TRBD2 (6 bases). Germline V gene sequence: CDR1 SGHDT, CDR2 YYEEEE. The CDR3 is 16 amino acids. V was clipped by 4 bases and J by 0 bases, with 15 bases between them. CDR3 region: CASSPFGGKSTDTQYF. The CDR3 DNA follows: TGTGCCAGCAGCCCGTTTGGGGGGAAAAGCACAGATACGCAGTATTTT.

The chain carries TRBV30 and TRBJ1-5, with no clear D. From germline, CDR1 is GTSNPN and CDR2 SVGIG (reference sequence). This CDR3 is built from 12 residues. V lost 2 bases to trimming and J lost 4 bases, with 6 bases between them. The CDR3 spells CAWSYRNQPQHF. The CDR3 DNA follows: TGTGCCTGGAGTTACAGAAATCAGCCCCAGCATTTT. Based on the CDR3 plus reference TRBV30 and TRBJ1-5, the full variable domain is SQTIHQWPATLVQPVGSPLSLECTVEGTSNPNLYWYRQAAGRGLQLLFYSVGIGQISSEVPQNLSASRPQDRQFILSSKKLLLSDSGFYLCAWSYRNQPQHFGDGTRLSIL.

The chain is built from TRBV27 and TRBJ2-2; weak D call: TRBD1 (6 bases). The length of the CDR3 is 15 residues. The V and J ends lost 10 bases and 3 bases respectively, with 18 bases between them. Germline values: CDR1 MNHEY, CDR2 SMNVEV (reference sequence). Here the CDR3 reads CATGAIQGYTGELFF. CDR3 DNA sequence: TGTGCCACCGGCGCTATCCAGGGGTACACCGGGGAGCTGTTTTTT.

This chain joins TRBV19 and TRBJ1-2, with D unclear. Germline V CDR1 and CDR2: LNHDA, SQIVND (reference sequence). V was trimmed by 4 bases and J by 4 bases, leaving 10 bases between them. The CDR3 has 13 amino acids. The CDR3: CASSNPGFYGYTF. The CDR3, as DNA: TGTGCCAGTAGTAACCCGGGGTTCTATGGCTACACCTTC.

The chain carries TRBV30 and TRBJ2-4; no reliable D call. The V and J ends lost 3 bases and 0 bases respectively, with 9 bases between them. CDR1 and CDR2 (germline): GTSNPN, SVGIG (reference sequence). CDR3 length: 14 amino acids. The CDR3 nucleotides are TGTGCCTGGAGACCCCCACTAGCCAAAAACATTCAGTACTTC. This gives the protein CAWRPPLAKNIQYF.

The chain joins TRBV7-3 to TRBJ2-3; TRBD2 matches 10 bases. The CDR3 totals 14 residues. Trimming took 2 bases from V and 8 from J; bases not matched to a gene: 4. CDR1 SGHTA and CDR2 FQGTGA come from the germline V gene. Here the CDR3 reads CASSLSSSGSTQYF. The CDR3, as DNA: TGTGCCAGCAGCTTATCCTCTAGCGGGAGTACGCAGTATTTT.